The clone carrying this T cell receptor (beta chain) appeared a few times. What it recognizes is unknown. Time point noted: cycle 4 day 1 (C4D1), after more than five weeks of nivolumab. Every patient had relapsed following autologous stem cell transplantation, and cohorts differed in brentuximab vedotin exposure. Under best response, outcomes were complete response, partial response or progressive disease. The sample belongs to a study of PD-1 blockade in classical Hodgkin lymphoma. Germline V gene lookup returns CDR1 GTSNPN and CDR2 SVGIG (reference sequence). V gave up 2 bases and J gave up 2 bases; unmatched junction bases: 3. The CDR3 is 17 amino acids. The study's findings and limits: Nivolumab initiated under 1 year post-ASCT led to patient exclusion. CD4+ TCR diversity, unlike CD8+, rose significantly by C4D1. When set against healthy donors, newly diagnosed patients were reported to show lower baseline TCR diversity.

TCRdb's table, derived via immunoSEQ multiplex PCR, lists solely in-frame clones and lacks some. The sample contains about 39,000 clones, about three quarters of which appear only once. The genes are TRBV30 and TRBJ2-2; 15 bases agree with TRBD2. This sample comprised peripheral blood mononuclear cells (PBMCs), obtained before the fourth cycle of nivolumab. The TCR comes from a human donor with classical Hodgkin lymphoma. DNA of the CDR3: TGTGCCTGGAGTAAGGGACTAGCGGGGGGAAACACCGGGGAGCTGTTTTTT. Amino acid sequence: CAWSKGLAGGNTGELFF. Full variable domain (remainder filled in from reference TRBV30 and TRBJ2-2): SQTIHQWPATLVQPVGSPLSLECTVEGTSNPNLYWYRQAAGRGLQLLFYSVGIGQISSEVPQNLSASRPQDRQFILSSKKLLLSDSGFYLCAWSKGLAGGNTGELFFGEGSRLTVL.